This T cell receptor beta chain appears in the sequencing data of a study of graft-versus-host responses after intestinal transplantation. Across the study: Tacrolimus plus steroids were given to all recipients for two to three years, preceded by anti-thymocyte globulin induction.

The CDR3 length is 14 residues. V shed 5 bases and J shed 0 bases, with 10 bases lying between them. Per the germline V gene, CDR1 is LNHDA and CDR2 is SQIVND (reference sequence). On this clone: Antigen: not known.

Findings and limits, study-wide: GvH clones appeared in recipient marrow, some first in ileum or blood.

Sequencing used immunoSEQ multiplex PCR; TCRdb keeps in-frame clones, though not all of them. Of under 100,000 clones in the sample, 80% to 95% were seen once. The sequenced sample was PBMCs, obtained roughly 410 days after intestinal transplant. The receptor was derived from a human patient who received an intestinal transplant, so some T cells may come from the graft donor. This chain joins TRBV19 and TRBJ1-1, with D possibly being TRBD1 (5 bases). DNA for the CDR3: TGTGCCAGTAGTCCCAGGGCAATGAACACTGAAGCTTTCTTT. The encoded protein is CASSPRAMNTEAFF.